Here is one T cell receptor (beta chain) with its context. How the authors handled the data: Researchers report that nucleated cell counts were estimated from reference gene primer amplification. Sequenced by immunoSEQ multiplex PCR; TCRdb stores in-frame clones only, minus some. Clonal size and the V and J genes are those of that table, whereas D and trimming came from the DNA. The sample contains some 74,000 clones, roughly 85% of which appear only once. Germline V gene lookup returns CDR1 SNHLY and CDR2 FYNNEI. Trimming took off 8 bases at V and 0 bases at J, with 14 bases between the two ends. CDR3 length: 15 amino acids. The sample is drawn from a study of blood T cell repertoires in COVID-19. Study in general: The origin of the acute and convalescent COVID-19 samples was the United States, Italy and Spain. Sources were T cells, B-cell-depleted T cells, or PBMCs; the material itself was cDNA or gDNA.

Specimen: peripheral blood. The clonotype originates from a woman older than 75 with acute or convalescent COVID-19. V usage is TRBV2 and J usage is TRBJ2-1; D remains ambiguous. The CDR3 is CASGKRGSSYNEQFF. Written as DNA, the CDR3 is TGTGCCAGCGGAAAAAGAGGATCCTCCTACAATGAGCAGTTCTTC.